Sequencing of this TCR beta chain was carried out in a study of blood T cell repertoires in COVID-19. Whole-study context: Acute-phase and convalescent COVID-19 samples originated in the United States, Italy and Spain. The analysed material was cDNA or gDNA that came from T cells, B-cell-depleted T cells, or PBMCs.

Germline V gene lookup returns CDR1 LNHDA and CDR2 SQIVND (reference sequence). With 0 bases removed from V and 5 bases from J, the gap between germline ends came to 11 bases. The CDR3 contains 15 residues. As handled by the study authors: Reference gene primer amplification gave nucleated cell count estimates. This table comes from immunoSEQ multiplex PCR, and its TCRdb copy is limited to in-frame clones, with some not included. D and trimming were read from the DNA, whereas the V and J calls and clone size are those reported in that table. The sample includes more than 90,000 clones, around nine tenths of them seen just once.

This sequence was found in a man between 35 and 55 years old with acute or convalescent COVID-19. J is TRBJ1-5 and V is TRBV19; weak D call: TRBD1 (5 bases). Sequencing input: peripheral blood. CDR3 residues: CASSIDPDRDQPQHF. The DNA for the CDR3 is TGTGCCAGTAGTATAGACCCAGACAGAGATCAGCCCCAGCATTTT.